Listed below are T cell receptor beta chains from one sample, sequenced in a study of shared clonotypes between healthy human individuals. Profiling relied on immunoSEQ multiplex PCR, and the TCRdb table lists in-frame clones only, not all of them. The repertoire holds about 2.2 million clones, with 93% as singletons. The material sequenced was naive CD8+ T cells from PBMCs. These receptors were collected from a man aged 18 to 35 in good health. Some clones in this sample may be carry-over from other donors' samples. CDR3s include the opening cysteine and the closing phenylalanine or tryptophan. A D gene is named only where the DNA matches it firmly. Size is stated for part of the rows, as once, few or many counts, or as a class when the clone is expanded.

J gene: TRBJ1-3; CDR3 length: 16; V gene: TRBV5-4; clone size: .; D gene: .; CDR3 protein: CASSRGRAGSGNTIYF; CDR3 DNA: TGTGCCAGCAGCCGGGGGAGGGCCGGCTCTGGAAACACCATATATTTT
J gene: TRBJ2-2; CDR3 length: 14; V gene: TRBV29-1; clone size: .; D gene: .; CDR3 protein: CSVKRGDRPGELFF; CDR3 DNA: TGCAGCGTTAAGAGGGGGGACAGACCCGGGGAGCTGTTTTTT
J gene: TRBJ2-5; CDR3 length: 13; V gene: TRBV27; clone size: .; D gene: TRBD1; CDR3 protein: CASADRGEETQYF; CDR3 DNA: TGTGCCAGCGCGGACAGGGGCGAAGAGACCCAGTACTTC
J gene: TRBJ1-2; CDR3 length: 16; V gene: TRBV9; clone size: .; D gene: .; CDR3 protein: CASTSGGAEFNYGYTF; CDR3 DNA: TGTGCCAGCACCTCAGGAGGGGCAGAATTTAACTATGGCTACACCTTC
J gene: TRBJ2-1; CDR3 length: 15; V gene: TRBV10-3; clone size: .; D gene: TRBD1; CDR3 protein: CAIREPGQGINEQFF; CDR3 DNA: TGTGCCATCCGGGAACCGGGACAGGGAATCAATGAGCAGTTCTTC
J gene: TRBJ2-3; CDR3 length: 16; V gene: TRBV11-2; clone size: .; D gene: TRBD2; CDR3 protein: CASSLDLRLAGDTQYF; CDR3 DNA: TGTGCCAGCAGCTTAGATCTGAGACTAGCGGGGGATACGCAGTATTTT
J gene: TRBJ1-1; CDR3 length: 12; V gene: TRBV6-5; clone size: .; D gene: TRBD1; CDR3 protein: CASGPTGHTAFF; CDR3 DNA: TGTGCCAGCGGCCCGACAGGGCACACGGCTTTCTTT
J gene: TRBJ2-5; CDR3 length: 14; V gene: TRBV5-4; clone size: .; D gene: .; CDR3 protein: CASSSKGGRETQYF; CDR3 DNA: TGTGCCAGCAGCTCCAAAGGAGGTAGAGAGACCCAGTACTTC
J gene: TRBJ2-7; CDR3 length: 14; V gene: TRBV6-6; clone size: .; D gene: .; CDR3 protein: CASSYSGFSYEQYF; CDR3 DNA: TGTGCCAGCAGTTATTCTGGGTTCTCCTACGAGCAGTACTTC
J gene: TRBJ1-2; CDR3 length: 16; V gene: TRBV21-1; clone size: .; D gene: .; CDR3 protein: CASSKLYRGRNYGYTF; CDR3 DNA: TGTGCCAGCAGCAAACTTTACAGGGGCCGGAACTATGGCTACACCTTC
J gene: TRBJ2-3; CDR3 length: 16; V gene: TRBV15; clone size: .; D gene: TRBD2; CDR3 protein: CATSRTSGRSTDTQYF; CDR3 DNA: TGTGCCACCAGCAGGACTAGCGGGAGGTCCACAGATACGCAGTATTTT
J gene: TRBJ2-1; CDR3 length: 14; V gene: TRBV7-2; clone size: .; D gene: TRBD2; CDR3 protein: CASSLSGRYNEQFF; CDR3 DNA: TGTGCCAGCAGCTTATCCGGGAGGTACAATGAGCAGTTCTTC
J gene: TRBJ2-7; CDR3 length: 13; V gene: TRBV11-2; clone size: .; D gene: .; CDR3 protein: CASSFGGSYEQYF; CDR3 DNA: TGTGCCAGCAGCTTTGGAGGGAGCTACGAGCAGTACTTC
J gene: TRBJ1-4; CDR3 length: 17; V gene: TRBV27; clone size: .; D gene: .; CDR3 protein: CASSPTVYRATNEKLFF; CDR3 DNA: TGTGCCAGCAGTCCTACGGTATACAGGGCGACTAATGAAAAACTGTTTTTT
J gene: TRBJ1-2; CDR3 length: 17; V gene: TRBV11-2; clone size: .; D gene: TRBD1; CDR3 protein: CASSSLTGGPFNYGYTF; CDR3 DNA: TGTGCCAGCAGCTCACTGACAGGGGGGCCTTTCAACTATGGCTACACCTTC
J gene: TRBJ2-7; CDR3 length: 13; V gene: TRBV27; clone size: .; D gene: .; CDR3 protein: CASSWDTTYEQYF; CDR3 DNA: TGTGCCAGCAGTTGGGACACCACCTACGAGCAGTACTTC
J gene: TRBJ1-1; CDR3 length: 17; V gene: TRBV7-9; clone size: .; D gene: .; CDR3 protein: CASSLGIRQVENTEAFF; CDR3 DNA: TGTGCCAGCAGCTTAGGAATACGACAGGTGGAGAACACTGAAGCTTTCTTT
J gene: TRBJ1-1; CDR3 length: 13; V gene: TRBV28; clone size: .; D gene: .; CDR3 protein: CASSLEENTEAFF; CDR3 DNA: TGTGCCAGCAGCCTTGAGGAGAACACTGAAGCTTTCTTT
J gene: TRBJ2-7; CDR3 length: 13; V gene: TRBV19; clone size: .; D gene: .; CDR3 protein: CASSMAVLYEQYF; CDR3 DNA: TGTGCCAGTAGTATGGCGGTCCTGTACGAGCAGTACTTC
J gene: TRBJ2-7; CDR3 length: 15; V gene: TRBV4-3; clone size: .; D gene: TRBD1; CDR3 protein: CASSQGTGFSYEQYF; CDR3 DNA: TGCGCCAGCAGCCAAGGGACAGGTTTCTCCTACGAGCAGTACTTC
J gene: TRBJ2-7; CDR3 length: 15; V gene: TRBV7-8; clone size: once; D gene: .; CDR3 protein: CASSETGTRAYEQYF; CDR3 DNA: TGTGCCAGCAGCGAAACCGGGACCAGAGCCTACGAGCAGTACTTC
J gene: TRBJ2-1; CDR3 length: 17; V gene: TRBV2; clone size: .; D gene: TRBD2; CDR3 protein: CASSERPSGSSYNEQFF; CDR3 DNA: TGTGCCAGCAGTGAACGCCCTAGCGGGAGCTCCTACAATGAGCAGTTCTTC
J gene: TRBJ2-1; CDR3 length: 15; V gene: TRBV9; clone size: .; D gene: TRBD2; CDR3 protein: CASSVARDYNNEQFF; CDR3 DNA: TGTGCCAGCAGCGTGGCTCGGGACTACAACAATGAGCAGTTCTTC
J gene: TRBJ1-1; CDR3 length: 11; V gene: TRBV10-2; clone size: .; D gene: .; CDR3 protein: CASSTGFEAFF; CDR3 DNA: TGCGCCAGCAGTACAGGGTTTGAAGCTTTCTTT
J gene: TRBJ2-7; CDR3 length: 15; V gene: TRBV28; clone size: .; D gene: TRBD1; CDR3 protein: CASSSRTGGDYEQYF; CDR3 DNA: TGTGCCAGCAGTTCCCGGACAGGCGGAGACTACGAGCAGTACTTC
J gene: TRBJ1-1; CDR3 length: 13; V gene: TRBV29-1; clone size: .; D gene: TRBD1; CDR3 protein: CSGEGTGWTEAFF; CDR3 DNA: TGCAGCGGCGAAGGGACAGGGTGGACTGAAGCTTTCTTT
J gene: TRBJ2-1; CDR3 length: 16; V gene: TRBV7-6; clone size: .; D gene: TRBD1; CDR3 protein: CASSLVAGQGANEQFF; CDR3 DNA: TGTGCCAGCAGCTTAGTTGCGGGACAGGGGGCAAATGAGCAGTTCTTC
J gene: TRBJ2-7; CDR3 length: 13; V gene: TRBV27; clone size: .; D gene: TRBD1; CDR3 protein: CASSRTGTYEQYF; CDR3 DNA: TGTGCCAGCAGCCGGACAGGGACCTACGAGCAGTACTTC
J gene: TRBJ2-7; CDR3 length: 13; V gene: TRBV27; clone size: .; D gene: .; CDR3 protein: CASSLRITYEQYF; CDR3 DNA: TGTGCCAGCAGTTTAAGGATTACCTACGAGCAGTACTTC
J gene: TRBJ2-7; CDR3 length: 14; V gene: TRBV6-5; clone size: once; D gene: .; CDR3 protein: CASSYSEQGTEQYF; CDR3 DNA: TGTGCCAGCAGTTACTCAGAACAGGGAACCGAGCAGTACTTC
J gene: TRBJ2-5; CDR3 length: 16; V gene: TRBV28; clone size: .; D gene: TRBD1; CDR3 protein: CASSLRGRGLEETQYF; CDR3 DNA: TGTGCCAGCAGTTTAAGGGGCAGGGGGCTCGAAGAGACCCAGTACTTC
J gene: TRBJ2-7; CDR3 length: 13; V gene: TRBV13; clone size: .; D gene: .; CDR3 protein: CASSPVRLPEQYF; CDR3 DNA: TGTGCCAGCAGCCCGGTCCGTCTCCCCGAGCAGTACTTC
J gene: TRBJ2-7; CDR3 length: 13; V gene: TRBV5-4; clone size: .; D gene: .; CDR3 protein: CASSIGSSYEQYF; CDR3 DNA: TGTGCCAGCAGTATTGGGTCCAGCTACGAGCAGTACTTC
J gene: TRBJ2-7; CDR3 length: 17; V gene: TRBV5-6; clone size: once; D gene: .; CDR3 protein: CASSLGIGLGDSYEQYF; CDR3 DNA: TGTGCCAGCAGCTTGGGGATCGGCCTAGGGGACTCCTACGAGCAGTACTTC
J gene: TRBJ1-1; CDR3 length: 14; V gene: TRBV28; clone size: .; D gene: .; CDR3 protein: CASSWTIANTEAFF; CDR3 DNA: TGTGCCAGCAGCTGGACAATTGCGAACACTGAAGCTTTCTTT
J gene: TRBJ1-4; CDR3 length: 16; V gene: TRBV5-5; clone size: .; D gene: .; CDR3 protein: CASSLVVGIRNEKLFF; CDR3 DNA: TGTGCCAGCAGCTTGGTCGTAGGGATTAGGAATGAAAAACTGTTTTTT
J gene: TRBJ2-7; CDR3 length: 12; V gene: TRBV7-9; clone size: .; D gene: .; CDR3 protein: CASSLGRQGPYF; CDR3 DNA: TGTGCCAGCAGCTTAGGGCGTCAAGGACCGTACTTC